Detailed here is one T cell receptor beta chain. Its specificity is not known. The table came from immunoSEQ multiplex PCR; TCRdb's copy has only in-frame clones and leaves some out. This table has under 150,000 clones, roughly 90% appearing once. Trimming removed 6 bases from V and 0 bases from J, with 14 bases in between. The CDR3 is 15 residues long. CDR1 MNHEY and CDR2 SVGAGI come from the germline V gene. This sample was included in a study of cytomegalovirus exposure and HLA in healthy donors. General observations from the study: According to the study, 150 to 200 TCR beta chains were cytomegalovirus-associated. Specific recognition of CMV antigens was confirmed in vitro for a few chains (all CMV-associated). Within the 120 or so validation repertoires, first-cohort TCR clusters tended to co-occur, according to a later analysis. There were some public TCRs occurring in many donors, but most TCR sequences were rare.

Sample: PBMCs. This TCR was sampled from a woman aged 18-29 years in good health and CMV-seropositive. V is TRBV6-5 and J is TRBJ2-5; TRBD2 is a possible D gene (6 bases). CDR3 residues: CASSHTGGNQETQYF. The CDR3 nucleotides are TGTGCCAGCAGCCATACCGGGGGTAACCAAGAGACCCAGTACTTC.